Sequencing of this T cell receptor (beta chain) was carried out in a study of cytomegalovirus exposure and HLA in healthy donors (dated by TCRdb to 2016 to 2017). At the level of the whole study: An earlier analysis of 550 to 700 of the donors reported 250 to 350 Gb of sequence data and 117 million unique TCR beta sequences from 150 million to 200 million T cells. An early release that covered about 600 HLA-typed donors contained approximately 290 gigabases of sequencing data and 80 million or so unique TCR sequences. Of the roughly 400 genotyped donors, over 65% fell in the genetic ancestry cluster associated with self-reported Caucasian donors. The study was designed to test whether signatures of past pathogen exposure could be identified by cataloging public T cell receptors. The study used immunosequencing to profile the T cell repertoires of approximately 690 subjects and linked those repertoires to cytomegalovirus serostatus. A separate validation cohort of more than 100 different subjects was used in addition to the approximately 700-subject first cohort. High-throughput TCR immunosequencing, statistical association of individual TCRs with disease status, and machine learning were combined to predict cytomegalovirus infection status. A later analysis re-examined previously published TCR beta repertoires from over 500 donors and added high-resolution HLA genotyping to investigate patterns of TCR occurrence. Rather than drawing on any new phenotypic data, the later analysis identified candidate immune exposures from TCR beta sequences and the way those sequences occurred across donors. To decide whether each TCR beta V gene segment behaved as functional or pseudogenic, an earlier analysis of approximately 620 of the donors relied on high-throughput TCR beta sequencing. Donor age, sex, ethnicity and CMV serostatus were compiled together with the repertoire data. Genome-wide SNP genotypes for about 65% of the 666 donors were used in a later genetic analysis, which treated that subset as a discovery cohort. Every discovery cohort repertoire had been produced on one sequencing platform. HLA typing included class I and class II loci at four-digit resolution. Typing coverage varied by locus: roughly 629-630 donors for A, B, C, DRB1 and DQB1; 500 to 550 for DQA1; about 600 for DPA1; roughly 450 for DPB1. Five DR-DQ haplotypes were handled as single units for association and clustering because linkage in the cohort was strong. Across 300 to 400 genotyped donors of the cohort, an average of roughly 250,000 unique TCR beta nucleotide sequences per donor were sequenced, and roughly 20% of those sequences were non-productive. The paper as a whole reports these results and caveats: In a later genetic analysis, a missense DCLRE1C variant was associated with V-gene and J-gene trimming of TCR beta chains, and the association was replicated in an independent cohort. The presence/absence analyses assumed that sequencing depth was roughly uniform across donors, and that assumption may not be true. A later analysis found that TCR association rates varied across HLA loci, with DRB1 alleles showing the most associated TCRs and HLA-C alleles the fewest. Assigning TCR associations to individual alleles was difficult when HLA alleles, especially DR and DQ, strongly co-occurred. Linkage disequilibrium might explain the correlated functional status among segregating V segments, but an unknown experimental factor could not be excluded. The sequencing pipeline was judged likely to have produced a cluster of highly shared sequence variants as a technical artifact. Across donors, most TCR sequences were observed very rarely, whereas some public TCRs were present in many individuals. A later analysis reported that several top co-occurrence clusters appeared linked to parvovirus B19, influenza, CMV and Epstein-Barr virus. The only immune exposure information available for the cohort was CMV serostatus. Some IMGT-functional V segments, including TRBV6-2 and TRBV6-3, could not be distinguished by the 87-base-pair reads and were therefore excluded. A later analysis associated about 17,000 TCR beta sequences with specific HLA alleles at a false discovery rate of 0.05. Because HLA typing was unavailable for some donors at each locus, only the typed subset was used in association tests. In a later analysis, HLA-associated TCR beta chains showed more clonal expansion and lower generation probabilities than non-associated chains that were equally common. In vitro tests confirmed that three of the cytomegalovirus-associated TCR beta chains recognize cytomegalovirus antigens. A further reported finding was that TCR beta sequences accurately predicted the HLA-A and HLA-B alleles for most subjects in the first cohort. An earlier analysis of roughly 570 of the donors showed that most TCR beta V segments appeared in productive rearrangements either about 87% or about 30% of the time, which broadly matched IMGT annotations. In both the original and validation cohorts, the classifier was reported to diagnose cytomegalovirus status with high specificity and sensitivity. A later genetic analysis reported fewer N-insertions in productive TCRs among donors in an Asian-associated ancestry cluster than the roughly 700-donor mean. In the study, approximately 160 TCR beta chains were listed as associated with cytomegalovirus. It was suggested by the authors that the approach could potentially be generalized to other disease states and immunological phenotypes. Only TCR beta chains were sequenced in this cohort, and the absence of alpha or paired-chain data limited detectable features. In a later analysis, most CMV-associated TCR beta chains were found to appear HLA-restricted, with HLA associations seemingly driven largely by CMV exposure. Because counts were too low, more than 15 rarely observed V segments, including chromosome 9 orphons, were excluded from the earlier analysis of about 500 of the donors.

Including cysteine and phenylalanine, the CDR3 has 12 amino acids. Only CDR3 DNA is held: 36 bases, read in frame from base 1. V is clipped by 4 bases and J by 3 bases, and the sequence between their germline boundaries is 4 bases long. In the germline V gene (reference sequence), CDR1 corresponds to SEHNR and CDR2 to FQNEAQ. The cohort comprised 670 or so healthy bone marrow donors. At the time of sampling, every cohort member was nominally healthy, though immune exposures that went unrecorded were likely present. The donor was CMV seropositive and was included in the group of 250 to 300 seropositive cohort members. Every donor gave a peripheral blood sample, and the peripheral blood mononuclear cells from that sample were used for TCR beta sequencing. Genomic DNA was extracted from the blood cell samples with the Qiagen DNeasy Blood Extraction Kit. Receptors were amplified or captured by the immunoSEQ multiplex PCR assay. For the multiplex PCR, a mixture combining 60 forward primers for TCR Vbeta segments and 13 reverse primers for TCR Jbeta segments was used. Amplification of the CDR3 region of rearranged TCR beta genes was performed with a multiplex PCR assay on genomic DNA. Amplified TCR beta libraries were sequenced as 87-base-pair reads on the Illumina HiSeq System. The source study handled its data this way. A later analysis counted about 80 million unique TCR beta chains across the approximately 700 repertoires, and 9.5 million to 11 million of these chains were shared by at least two donors. Raw reads were error-corrected and collapsed into unique sequences by a nearest-neighbor algorithm in which closely related sequences were merged to remove PCR and sequencing errors. CDR3 sequences were aligned to IMGT reference sequences to assign V, D and J gene segments. For a sequence to be retained, a match of at least six nucleotides to both a V gene segment and a J gene segment was required. Rearrangements were called productive when the CDR3 lacked stop codons and stayed in frame with V and J; all others were non-productive. Following IMGT convention, CDR3 was defined as the stretch from the second conserved V-encoded cysteine to the conserved J-encoded phenylalanine. Sequences without an unambiguous match to a single V gene segment were excluded from the earlier analysis of about 600 of the donors. In an earlier analysis of some 590 of the donors, V segments were called functional above 56.7% productive rearrangements and were called segregating when the between-donor standard deviation exceeded 5%. To diagnose cytomegalovirus status from the catalog of TCR beta chain sequences, a statistical classification framework was built. V and J gene assignment, in a later analysis, came from comparing TCR nucleotide sequences with IMGT/GENE-DB human TR gene sequences. The TCRdist pipeline was used in a later analysis to assign CDR3 sequences and most-parsimonious VDJ recombination scenarios. A later analysis defined each TCR beta chain by its CDR3 amino acid sequence plus V-gene family, and excluded reads lacking a unique V-gene family. In a later analysis, fewer than 600 highly shared, low-generation-probability nucleotide sequences were removed to address suspected cross-contamination and a sequencing artifact. A later analysis calculated a clonal expansion index for each public chain from normalized within-repertoire ranks of inferred template counts. In a later analysis, generation probabilities were computed using a VDJ recombination model fitted to out-of-frame rearrangements, and the results were checked against IGoR. A later analysis scored TCR-TCR, TCR-HLA and TCR-CMV co-occurrence with hypergeometric tests, applying a repertoire-size bias correction to TCR pairs. In a later analysis, false discovery rates were estimated by permuting HLA or CMV assignments 20 times. A later analysis grouped co-occurring TCRs with DBSCAN, adding TCRdist sequence similarity when clustering within HLA-allele-positive subsets. Repertoires with fewer than 30,000 or more than 120,000 public chains were left out of co-occurrence clustering, as were a handful of repertoires with anomalous nucleotide sharing. TCRdb's version of the immuneACCESS table is confined to in-frame rearrangements and falls short of the full clone set. An unresolved V gene accounts for under half of the shortfall where checked; the remainder is of unknown origin. The V and J calls and the clone size are those of that table, but D and trimming were determined from the DNA. The sample contains roughly 100,000 clones, less than 85% of them found a single time. 8.2% of the sample is held by the ten biggest clonotypes.

This clone was seen once. What this receptor recognizes is not known. Per-nucleotide qualities are absent, and no much larger clonotype sits a single base away. The sequence was obtained from a middle-aged man in good health and CMV-seropositive. The sequence is built from TRBV7-9 and TRBJ2-1, with the identity of the D gene unclear. Sequencing was performed on PBMCs. The encoded CDR3 is CASSSVYNEQFF. The DNA sequence follows: TGTGCCAGCAGCTCAGTCTACAATGAGCAGTTCTTC.